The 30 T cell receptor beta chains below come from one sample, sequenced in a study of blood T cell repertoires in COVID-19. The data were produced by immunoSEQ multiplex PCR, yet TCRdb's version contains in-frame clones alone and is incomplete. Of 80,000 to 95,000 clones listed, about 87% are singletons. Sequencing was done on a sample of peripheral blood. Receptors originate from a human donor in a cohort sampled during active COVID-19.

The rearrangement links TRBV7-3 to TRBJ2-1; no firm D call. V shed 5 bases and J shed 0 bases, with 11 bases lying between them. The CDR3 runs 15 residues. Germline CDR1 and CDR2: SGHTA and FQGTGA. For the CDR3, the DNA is TGTGCCAGCAGCCCACAGCCGATCTCCTACAATGAGCAGTTCTTC. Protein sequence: CASSPQPISYNEQFF.

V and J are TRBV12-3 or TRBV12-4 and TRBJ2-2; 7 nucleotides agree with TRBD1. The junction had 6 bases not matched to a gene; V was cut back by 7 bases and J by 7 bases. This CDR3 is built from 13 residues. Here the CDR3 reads CASTGGRDGELFF. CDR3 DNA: TGTGCCAGCACAGGGGGACGGGACGGGGAGCTGTTTTTT.

The CDR3 here is CASQTTGGDGNEQFF. In nucleotides, the CDR3 is TGTGCCAGTCAGACGACAGGGGGAGACGGAAATGAGCAGTTCTTC. The V and J genes are TRBV19 and TRBJ2-1; 9 bases agree with TRBD1. The V segment lost 8 bases and the J segment 7 bases; nucleotides outside the gene matches: 12. From germline, CDR1 is LNHDA and CDR2 SQIVND (reference sequence). This CDR3 region has 15 residues. Filled out from reference TRBV19 and TRBJ2-1, the complete variable domain reads DGGITQSPKYLFRKEGQNVTLSCEQNLNHDAMYWYRQDPGQGLRLIYYSQIVNDFQKGDIAEGYSVSREKKESFPLTVTSAQKNPTAFYLCASQTTGGDGNEQFFGPGTRLTVL.

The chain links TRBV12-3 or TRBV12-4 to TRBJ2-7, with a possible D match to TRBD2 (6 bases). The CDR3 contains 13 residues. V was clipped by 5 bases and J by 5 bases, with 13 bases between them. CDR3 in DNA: TGTGCCAGCAGTGGGGGGATAGTCAACGAGCAGTACTTC. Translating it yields CASSGGIVNEQYF.

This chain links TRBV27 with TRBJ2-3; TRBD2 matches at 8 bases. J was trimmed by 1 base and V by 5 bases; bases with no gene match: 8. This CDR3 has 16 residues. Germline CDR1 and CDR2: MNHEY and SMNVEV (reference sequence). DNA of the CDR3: TGTGCCAGCAGTCCTATCCCCGGGGGGGGCACAGATACGCAGTATTTT. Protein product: CASSPIPGGGTDTQYF.

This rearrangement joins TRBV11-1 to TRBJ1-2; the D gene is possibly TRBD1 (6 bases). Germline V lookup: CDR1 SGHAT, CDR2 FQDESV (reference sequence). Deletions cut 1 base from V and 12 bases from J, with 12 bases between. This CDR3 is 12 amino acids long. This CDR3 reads CASSLDGGADTF. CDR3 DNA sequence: TGTGCCAGCAGCTTAGATGGGGGCGCCGACACCTTC.

CDR3 protein: CASRGGRGEGTDTQYF. In nucleotides, the CDR3 is TGTGCCAGCAGGGGTGGCAGGGGGGAAGGCACAGATACGCAGTATTTT. This chain joins TRBV7-3 and TRBJ2-3, with D tentatively TRBD1 (7 bases). V was shortened by 6 bases and J by 1 base, with 17 bases between the two germline ends. The CDR3 length is 16 residues. From germline, CDR1 is SGHTA and CDR2 FQGTGA.

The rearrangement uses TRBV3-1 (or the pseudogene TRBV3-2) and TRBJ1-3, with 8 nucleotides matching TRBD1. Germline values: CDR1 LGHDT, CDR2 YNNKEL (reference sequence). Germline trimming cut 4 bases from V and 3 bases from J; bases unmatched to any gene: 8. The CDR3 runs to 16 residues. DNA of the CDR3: TGTGCCAGCAGCCCCAAGGTCAGGGGGCTTGGAAACACCATATATTTT. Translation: CASSPKVRGLGNTIYF.

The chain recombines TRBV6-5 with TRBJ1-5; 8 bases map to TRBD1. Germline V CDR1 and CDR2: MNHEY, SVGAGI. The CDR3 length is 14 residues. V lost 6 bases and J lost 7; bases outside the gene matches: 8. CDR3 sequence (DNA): TGTGCCAGCAGGCAGGGGGCAGGTAGACAGCCCCAGCATTTT. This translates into CASRQGAGRQPQHF.

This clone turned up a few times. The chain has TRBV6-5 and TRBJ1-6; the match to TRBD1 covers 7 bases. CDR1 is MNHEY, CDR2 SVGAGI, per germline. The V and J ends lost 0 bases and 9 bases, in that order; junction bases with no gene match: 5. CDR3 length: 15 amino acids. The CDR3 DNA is TGTGCCAGCAGTTACTCGAGGGGGCCGGGTTCACCCCTCCACTTT. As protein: CASSYSRGPGSPLHF.

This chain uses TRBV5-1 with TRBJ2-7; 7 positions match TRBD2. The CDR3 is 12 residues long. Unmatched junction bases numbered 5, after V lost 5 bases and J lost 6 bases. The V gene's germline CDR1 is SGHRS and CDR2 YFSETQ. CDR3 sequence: CASRPGRGEQYF. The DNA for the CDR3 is TGCGCCAGCAGGCCGGGGAGGGGCGAGCAGTACTTC.

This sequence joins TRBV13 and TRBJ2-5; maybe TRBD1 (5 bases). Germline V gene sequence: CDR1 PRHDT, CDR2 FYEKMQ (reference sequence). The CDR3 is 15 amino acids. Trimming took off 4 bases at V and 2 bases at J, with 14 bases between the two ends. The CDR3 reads CASSSFRARQETQYF. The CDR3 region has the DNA TGTGCCAGCAGCTCATTCAGGGCTAGACAAGAGACCCAGTACTTC.

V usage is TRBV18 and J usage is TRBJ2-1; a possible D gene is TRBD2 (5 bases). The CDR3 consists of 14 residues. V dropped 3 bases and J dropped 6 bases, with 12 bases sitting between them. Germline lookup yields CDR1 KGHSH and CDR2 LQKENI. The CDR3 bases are TGTGCCAGCTCACCTCTTCCGGGGTCCAATGAGCAGTTCTTC. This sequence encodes CASSPLPGSNEQFF. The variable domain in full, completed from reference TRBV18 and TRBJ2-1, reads NAGVMQNPRHLVRRRGQEARLRCSPMKGHSHVYWYRQLPEEGLKFMVYLQKENIIDESGMPKERFSAEFPKEGPSILRIQQVVRGDSAAYFCASSPLPGSNEQFFGPGTRLTVL.

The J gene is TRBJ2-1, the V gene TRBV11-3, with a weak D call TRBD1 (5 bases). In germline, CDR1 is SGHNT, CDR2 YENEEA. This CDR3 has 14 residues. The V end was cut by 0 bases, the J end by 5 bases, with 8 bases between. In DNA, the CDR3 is TGTGCCAGCAGCTTAGAAAGACAGAACAATGAGCAGTTCTTC. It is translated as CASSLERQNNEQFF.

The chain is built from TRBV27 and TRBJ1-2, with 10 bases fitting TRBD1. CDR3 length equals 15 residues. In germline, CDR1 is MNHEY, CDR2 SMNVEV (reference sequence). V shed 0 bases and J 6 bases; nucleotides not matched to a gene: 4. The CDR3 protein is CASSLSLTGGDGYTF. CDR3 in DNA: TGTGCCAGCAGTTTATCGCTGACAGGGGGCGATGGCTACACCTTC.

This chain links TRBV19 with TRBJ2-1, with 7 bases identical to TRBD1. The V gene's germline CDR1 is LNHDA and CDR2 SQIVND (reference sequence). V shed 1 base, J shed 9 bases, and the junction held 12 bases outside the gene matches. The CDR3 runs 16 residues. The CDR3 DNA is TGTGCCAGTAGTATAGGAGGGGGCCCCATGGAGAGTGAGCAGTTCTTC. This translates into CASSIGGGPMESEQFF.

The CDR3 DNA reads as TGTGCCTGGAGACCGACAGCTAACTATGGCTACACCTTC. Its translation is CAWRPTANYGYTF. The chain carries TRBV30 and TRBJ1-2, with D possibly being TRBD1 (5 bases). The V gene lost 3 bases and the J gene lost 0 bases, with 8 bases spanning the gap. Germline V CDR1 and CDR2: GTSNPN, SVGIG (reference sequence). The CDR3 is 13 residues long.

The CDR3 reads CAIPHTGAGEKLFF. CDR3 nucleotides: TGCGCCATCCCGCACACAGGGGCGGGTGAAAAACTGTTTTTT. The genes are TRBV5-1 and TRBJ1-4; TRBD1 matches at 7 bases. V lost 9 bases and J lost 7; bases outside the gene matches: 12. The CDR3 is 14 residues long. CDR1 is SGHRS and CDR2 is YFSETQ in the germline V gene.

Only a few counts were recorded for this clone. The CDR3 is CASSTGAQPQHF. CDR3 DNA sequence: TGTGCCAGCAGTACAGGGGCACAGCCCCAGCATTTT. V usage is TRBV6-4 and J usage is TRBJ1-5; 7 bases fit TRBD1. The junction had 2 bases not matched to a gene; V was cut back by 5 bases and J by 7 bases. Germline CDR1 MRHNA, CDR2 SNTAGT. CDR3 length: 12 amino acids.

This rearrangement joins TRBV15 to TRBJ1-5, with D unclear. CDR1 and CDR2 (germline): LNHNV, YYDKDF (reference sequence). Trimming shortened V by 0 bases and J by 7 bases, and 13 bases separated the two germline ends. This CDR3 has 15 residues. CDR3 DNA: TGTGCCACCAGCAGAGATCCGACACCCCGACAGCCCCAGCATTTT. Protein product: CATSRDPTPRQPQHF.

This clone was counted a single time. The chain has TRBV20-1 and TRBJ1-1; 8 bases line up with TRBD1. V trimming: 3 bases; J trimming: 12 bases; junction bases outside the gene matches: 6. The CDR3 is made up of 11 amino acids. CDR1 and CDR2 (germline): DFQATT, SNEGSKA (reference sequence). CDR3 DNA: TGCAGTGCTAGGACAGGGGCCCTAACTTTCTTT. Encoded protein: CSARTGALTFF.

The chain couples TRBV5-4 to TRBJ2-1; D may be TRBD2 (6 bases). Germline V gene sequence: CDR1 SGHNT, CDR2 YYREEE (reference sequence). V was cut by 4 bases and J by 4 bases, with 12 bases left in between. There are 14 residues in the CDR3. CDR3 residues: CASSTYGGYNEQFF. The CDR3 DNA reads TGTGCCAGCAGCACATACGGGGGTTACAATGAGCAGTTCTTC.

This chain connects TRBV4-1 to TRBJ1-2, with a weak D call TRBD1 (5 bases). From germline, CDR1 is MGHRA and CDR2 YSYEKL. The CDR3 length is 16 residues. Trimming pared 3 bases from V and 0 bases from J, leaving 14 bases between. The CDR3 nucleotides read TGCGCCAGCAGCCAGCATGCAGGGCAAGCTAACTATGGCTACACCTTC. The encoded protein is CASSQHAGQANYGYTF.

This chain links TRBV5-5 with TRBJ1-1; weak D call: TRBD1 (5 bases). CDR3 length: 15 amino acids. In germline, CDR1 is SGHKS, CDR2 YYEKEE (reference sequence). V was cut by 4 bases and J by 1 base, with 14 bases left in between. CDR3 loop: CASSPVSRENTEAFF. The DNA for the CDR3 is TGTGCCAGCAGCCCCGTAAGCAGGGAGAACACTGAAGCTTTCTTT.

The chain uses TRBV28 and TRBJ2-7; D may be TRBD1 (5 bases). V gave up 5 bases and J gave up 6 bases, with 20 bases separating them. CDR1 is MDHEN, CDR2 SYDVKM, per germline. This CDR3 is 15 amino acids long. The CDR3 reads CASSVRTPGSGEQYF. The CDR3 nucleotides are TGTGCCAGCAGTGTCAGGACACCTGGCTCCGGCGAGCAGTACTTC. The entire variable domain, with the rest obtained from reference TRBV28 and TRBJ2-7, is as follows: DVKVTQSSRYLVKRTGEKVFLECVQDMDHENMFWYRQDPGLGLRLIYFSYDVKMKEKGDIPEGYSVSREKKERFSLILESASTNQTSMYLCASSVRTPGSGEQYFGPGTRLTVT.

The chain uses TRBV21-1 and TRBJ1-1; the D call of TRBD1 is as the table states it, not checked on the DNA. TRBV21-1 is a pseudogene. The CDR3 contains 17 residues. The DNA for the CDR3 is TGTGCCAGCAGCAAAGAATCTTCGAGACAACCGAACACTGAAGCTTTCTTT. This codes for CASSKESSRQPNTEAFF.

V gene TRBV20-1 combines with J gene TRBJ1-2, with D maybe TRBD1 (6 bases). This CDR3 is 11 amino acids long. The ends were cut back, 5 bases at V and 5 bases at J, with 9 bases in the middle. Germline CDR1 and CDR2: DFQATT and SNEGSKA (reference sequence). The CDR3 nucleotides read TGCAGTGCTCCGGGACATTATGGCTACACCTTC. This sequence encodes CSAPGHYGYTF.

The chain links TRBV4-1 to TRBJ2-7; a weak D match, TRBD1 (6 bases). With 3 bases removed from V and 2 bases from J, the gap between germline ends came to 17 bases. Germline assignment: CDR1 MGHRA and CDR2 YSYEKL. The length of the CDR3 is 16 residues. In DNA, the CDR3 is TGCGCCAGCAGCCAGCTCCGGGACACTACCGCCTACGAGCAGTACTTC. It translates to CASSQLRDTTAYEQYF.

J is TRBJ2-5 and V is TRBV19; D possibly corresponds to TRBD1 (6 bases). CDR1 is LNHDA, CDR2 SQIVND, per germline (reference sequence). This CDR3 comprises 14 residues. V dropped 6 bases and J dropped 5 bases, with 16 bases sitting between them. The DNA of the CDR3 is TGTGCCAGTAGCAGGGGCGGCGGCGGGGAGACCCAGTACTTC. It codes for CASSRGGGGETQYF.

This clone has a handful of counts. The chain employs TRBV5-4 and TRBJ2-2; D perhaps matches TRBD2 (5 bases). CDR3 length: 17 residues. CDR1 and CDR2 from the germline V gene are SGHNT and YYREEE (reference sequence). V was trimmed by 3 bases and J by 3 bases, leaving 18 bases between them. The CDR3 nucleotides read TGTGCCAGCAGCTCGCGGTGGGGTCCCGGGGACACCGGGGAGCTGTTTTTT. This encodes CASSSRWGPGDTGELFF.